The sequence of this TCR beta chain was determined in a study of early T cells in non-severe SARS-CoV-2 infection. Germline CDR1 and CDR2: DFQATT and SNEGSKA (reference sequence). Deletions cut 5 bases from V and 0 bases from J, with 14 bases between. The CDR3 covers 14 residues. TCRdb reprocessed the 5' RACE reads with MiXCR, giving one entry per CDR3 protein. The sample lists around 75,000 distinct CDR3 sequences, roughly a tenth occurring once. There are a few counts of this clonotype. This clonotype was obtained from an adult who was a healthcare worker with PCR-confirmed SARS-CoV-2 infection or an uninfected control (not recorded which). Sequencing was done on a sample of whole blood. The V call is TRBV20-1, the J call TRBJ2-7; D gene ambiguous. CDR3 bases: TGCAGTGCTCCTCCGACCTTTAGCTCCTACGAGCAGTACTTC. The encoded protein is CSAPPTFSSYEQYF.